The present entry profiles one T cell receptor (beta chain) with its context. No antigen is known for it. A history of autoimmune disease or systemic immunosuppression excluded patients. The study sampled blood at baseline, cycle 4 day 1, and cycle 7 day 1. The data were obtained in a study of OX40 agonist ivuxolimab in advanced cancers. Germline values: CDR1 SEHNR, CDR2 FQNEAQ (reference sequence). Trimming removed 1 base from V and 5 bases from J; junction bases left unmatched: 5. The CDR3 covers 15 residues. Some clones are missing from TCRdb's copy, which holds only in-frame ones; the method was immunoSEQ multiplex PCR. The repertoire includes approximately 70,000 clones, 75% to 85% of them detected once, and roughly 1.4% sits in the top ten. Overall study results and limits: On average, a greater number of expanded clones characterised CD8+ T cells relative to CD4+. Among the nonresponders, some also had low normalized T-cell clonal expansion.

The TCR sequence derives from an adult with an advanced solid tumor such as melanoma, head and neck, liver or kidney cancer. The sequences come from CD4+ or CD8+ T cells sorted from blood, collected in a trial of the OX40 agonist ivuxolimab. The chain links TRBV7-9 to TRBJ2-3; 8 nucleotides line up with TRBD1. This CDR3 is CASSLGGTGRDTQYF. The DNA of the CDR3 is TGTGCCAGCAGCTTAGGTGGGACAGGTAGAGATACGCAGTATTTT.